These 20 T cell receptor beta chains were sequenced from one sample in a study of T cells in Graves' hyperthyroidism and ophthalmopathy. RNA transcripts served as the template for amplifying TCR beta CDR3 regions. The TCR CDR3 first-round RT-PCR relied on the HTBI primer set. TCRdb fed the multiplex PCR reads into MiXCR, producing one record per CDR3 protein. There are a few hundred thousand distinct CDR3 sequences in the sample; nearly 15% occur only once, and about 21% lies in the top ten. The specimen sequenced was blood. Every receptor here comes from a woman aged 60-70 years with Graves' ophthalmopathy.

The table lists this clonotype with many counts. This chain connects TRBV28 to TRBJ2-7; the D gene is possibly TRBD2 (5 bases). Trimming took 6 bases from V and 5 from J, leaving 14 bases between them. CDR1 and CDR2 from the germline V gene are MDHEN and SYDVKM. The CDR3 spans 13 residues. CDR3 coding DNA: TGTGCCAGCAGAAACCCAGCGGACCACGAGCAGTACTTC. It codes for CASRNPADHEQYF.

V gene TRBV6-2 or TRBV6-3 combines with J gene TRBJ2-7, with D perhaps matching TRBD1 (6 bases). CDR1 and CDR2 from the germline V gene are MNHEY and SVGEGT. This CDR3 spans 14 amino acids. V lost 10 bases to trimming and J lost 2 bases, with 18 bases between them. CDR3 in amino acids: CATNGGHLPYEQYF. The CDR3 nucleotides are TGTGCCACCAATGGGGGACACTTGCCCTACGAGCAGTACTTC.

The rearrangement joins TRBV5-4 to TRBJ2-1; 7 bases fit TRBD2. Germline CDR1 and CDR2: SGHNT and YYREEE (reference sequence). There are 12 residues in the CDR3. V lost 5 bases and J lost 9; bases outside the gene matches: 5. CDR3 coding DNA: TGTGCCAGCAGTTCCAGGGAGGGTGAGCAGTTCTTC. This encodes CASSSREGEQFF.

V gene TRBV6-2 or TRBV6-3 combines with J gene TRBJ2-4; TRBD2 might be the D (6 bases). The germline CDR1 and CDR2 sequences are MNHEY and SVGEGT. This CDR3 spans 15 amino acids. The V end was cut by 0 bases, the J end by 6 bases, with 12 bases between. The CDR3 nucleotides read TGTGCCAGCAGTTACTCTAGGACTACTTTAAACATTCAGTACTTC. Translated, it gives CASSYSRTTLNIQYF.

This clonotype was counted many times. This rearrangement joins TRBV20-1 to TRBJ2-7; 10 bases are a match to TRBD2. Per germline, CDR1 DFQATT and CDR2 SNEGSKA (reference sequence). The CDR3 runs 16 residues. The V segment lost 3 bases and the J segment 1 base; nucleotides outside the gene matches: 9. The CDR3 DNA reads TGCAGTGCTAGGGGACCCATACTAGCGGGGTCCTACGAGCAGTACTTC. Its translation: CSARGPILAGSYEQYF.

This clonotype was found many times. The CDR3 DNA sequence: TGCAGCGTTGATCTAGCGGGAGTCGAGCAGTACTTC. Translating it yields CSVDLAGVEQYF. The V gene is TRBV29-1, the J gene TRBJ2-7; 10 bases line up with TRBD2. Germline loops: CDR1 SQVTM, CDR2 ANQGSEA. Unmatched junction bases numbered 2, after V lost 3 bases and J lost 6 bases. The CDR3 is 12 amino acids.

The chain has TRBV15 and TRBJ2-1; 12 bases match TRBD2. This CDR3 is 15 amino acids long. Unmatched junction bases numbered 6, after V lost 5 bases and J lost 7 bases. Germline CDR1 LNHNV, CDR2 YYDKDF (reference sequence). The CDR3 region has the DNA TGTGCCACCAGCCGACTAGCGGGAGTTCAAAATGAGCAGTTCTTC. Translation gives CATSRLAGVQNEQFF. The full variable domain, completed using reference TRBV15 and TRBJ2-1, is DAMVIQNPRYQVTQFGKPVTLSCSQTLNHNVMYWYQQKSSQAPKLLFHYYDKDFNNEADTPDNFQSRRPNTSFCFLDIRSPGLGDTAMYLCATSRLAGVQNEQFFGPGTRLTVL.

The sample holds many counts of this clonotype. The rearrangement joins TRBV11-2 to TRBJ2-7; the match to TRBD1 covers 9 bases. This CDR3 region has 16 residues. V gave up 4 bases and J gave up 6 bases; unmatched junction bases: 13. Germline V CDR1 and CDR2: SGHAT, FQNNGV. The CDR3 nucleotides are TGTGCCAGCAGCTCAAGTTCGGGACAGGGACTGATCGAGCAGTACTTC. The encoded protein is CASSSSSGQGLIEQYF.

The V and J genes are TRBV6-2 or TRBV6-3 and TRBJ2-5, with D uncertain. CDR1 is MNHEY and CDR2 is SVGEGT in the germline V gene. V shed 7 bases and J shed 12 bases, with 18 bases lying between them. The CDR3 has 12 amino acids. This chain's CDR3 is CASNSGRYGEYF. DNA of the CDR3: TGTGCCAGCAATTCCGGGCGCTATGGGGAGTACTTC.

This clonotype has at least ten counts. The chain combines TRBV3-1 with TRBJ2-1; 8 bases line up with TRBD2. V shed 4 bases and J 6 bases; nucleotides not matched to a gene: 5. This CDR3 has 14 residues. Germline-derived CDR1 and CDR2 are LGHDT and YNNKEL (reference sequence). CDR3 in amino acids: CASSPGGLGNEQFF. The DNA of the CDR3 is TGTGCCAGCAGCCCGGGGGGGTTGGGCAATGAGCAGTTCTTC.

This clonotype has at least ten counts. This chain connects TRBV6-1 to TRBJ2-3; D may correspond to TRBD1 or TRBD2 (6 bases each). CDR3 length: 15 amino acids. Per the germline V gene, CDR1 is MNHNS and CDR2 is SASEGT. V gave up 2 bases and J gave up 8 bases, with 17 bases separating them. CDR3 nucleotides: TGTGCCAGCAGTGAAACCCCACGGGGGCTGATTACGCAGTATTTT. Its translation: CASSETPRGLITQYF.

Many counts were recorded for this clonotype. The rearrangement uses TRBV5-6 and TRBJ1-3; D remains ambiguous. Germline V gives CDR1 SGHDT, CDR2 YYEEEE. This CDR3 comprises 15 residues. Trimming pared 0 bases from V and 0 bases from J, leaving 7 bases between. CDR3 in DNA: TGTGCCAGCAGCTTGGGTCGGAACTCTGGAAACACCATATATTTT. Translating gives CASSLGRNSGNTIYF. Based on the CDR3 plus reference TRBV5-6 and TRBJ1-3, the full variable domain is DAGVTQSPTHLIKTRGQQVTLRCSPKSGHDTVSWYQQALGQGPQFIFQYYEEEERQRGNFPDRFSGHQFPNYSSELNVNALLLGDSALYLCASSLGRNSGNTIYFGEGSWLTVV.

This clonotype was seen ten or more times. This sequence joins TRBV7-9 and TRBJ1-1; no clear D. The CDR3 is made up of 14 amino acids. The V and J ends lost 5 bases and 3 bases respectively, with 13 bases between them. The germline V gene encodes CDR1 SEHNR and CDR2 FQNEAQ (reference sequence). Here the CDR3 reads CASSPSARDTEAFF. In nucleotides, the CDR3 is TGTGCCAGCAGCCCGAGTGCAAGGGACACTGAAGCTTTCTTT.

This clonotype came up a few times. V gene TRBV13 combines with J gene TRBJ2-7, with TRBD1 matching over 10 bases. The trim removed 9 bases at V and 1 base at J, leaving 9 bases unmatched. CDR3 length: 15 amino acids. Germline V gives CDR1 PRHDT, CDR2 FYEKMQ (reference sequence). The CDR3 nucleotides are TGTGCCAGTAGTCGGGACAGGGGTTATTCCTACGAGCAGTACTTC. Translated: CASSRDRGYSYEQYF.

This clonotype was found many times. The V call is TRBV29-1, the J call TRBJ2-7, with 14 bases matching TRBD2. The CDR3 spans 14 residues. Germline V gives CDR1 SQVTM, CDR2 ANQGSEA. V dropped 4 bases and J dropped 5; count of bases not matched to a gene: 4. CDR3 DNA: TGCAGCGTTGCCGGGACTAGCGGGAGAAACGAGCAGTACTTC. It is translated as CSVAGTSGRNEQYF.

The CDR3 spells CASSSRQGDLHEQYF. In DNA, the CDR3 is TGTGCCAGCAGTTCACGACAGGGGGACCTCCACGAGCAGTACTTC. V and J are TRBV12-3 or TRBV12-4 and TRBJ2-7; the match to TRBD1 covers 9 bases. CDR3 length equals 15 residues. After removal of 4 bases from V and 5 bases from J, the junction contained 9 bases not matched to a gene.

The gene calls are TRBV18 and TRBJ2-7, with a weak D call TRBD2 (6 bases). With 0 bases removed from V and 5 bases from J, the gap between germline ends came to 14 bases. The CDR3 has 15 residues. CDR1 and CDR2 from the germline V gene are KGHSH and LQKENI. The CDR3 DNA is TGTGCCAGCTCACCACCGGGCGCCTCGGGGGACGAGCAGTACTTC. Its protein is CASSPPGASGDEQYF.

The CDR3 loop is CASSLEGTNPETQYF. The CDR3 DNA reads TGTGCCAGCAGCCTAGAGGGGACTAATCCAGAGACCCAGTACTTC. The genes are TRBV7-2 and TRBJ2-5, with TRBD2 matching 7 bases. J was trimmed by 4 bases and V by 5 bases; bases with no gene match: 10. The V gene's germline CDR1 is SGHTA and CDR2 FQGNSA. The CDR3 length is 15 residues. Variable domain in full (rest from reference TRBV7-2 and TRBJ2-5): GAGVSQSPSNKVTEKGKDVELRCDPISGHTALYWYRQSLGQGLEFLIYFQGNSAPDKSGLPSDRFSAERTGGSVSTLTIQRTQQEDSAVYLCASSLEGTNPETQYFGPGTRLLVL.

This rearrangement joins TRBV6-1 to TRBJ2-7; maybe TRBD2 (6 bases). Germline CDR1 and CDR2: MNHNS and SASEGT. The CDR3 contains 15 residues. Between the trimmed V and J ends, which lost 6 bases and 0 bases, there was a span of 15 bases. The CDR3 loop reads CASRDPGRYSYEQYF. As DNA, the CDR3 is TGTGCCAGCAGAGACCCGGGGAGGTACTCCTACGAGCAGTACTTC.

This clonotype showed up many times. The V gene is TRBV28, the J gene TRBJ2-4; D is uncertain. The CDR3 loop spans 14 amino acids. The germline gives CDR1 MDHEN, CDR2 SYDVKM. V was trimmed by 4 bases and J by 7 bases, leaving 14 bases between them. The CDR3 DNA reads TGTGCCAGCAGTTCCCCCCCGACTTGGAACATTCAGTACTTC. Protein: CASSSPPTWNIQYF.